Below are 14 T cell receptor beta chains sequenced from a single sample in a study of regulatory T cells in long-lasting Graves disease. The time point: persistent/refractory GD, antithyroid drugs over 5 years with positive TRAb. Making the TCR library involved RNA that had been extracted from PBMCs. Arm-PCR with iRepertoire HTBI primers amplified the CDR3 regions for these TCR beta libraries. TCRdb re-analysed the multiplex PCR reads in MiXCR, keeping a single row per CDR3 protein. The table lists roughly 300,000 distinct CDR3 sequences, about 20% of them singletons, with just under 30% in the top ten. Sequences were derived from peripheral blood mononuclear cells (PBMCs), sampled when the disease was refractory, from a patient treated with antithyroid drugs. Receptor source: a female donor with Graves disease.

This clonotype appeared many times. V and J are TRBV28 and TRBJ1-5, with a tentative D call TRBD1 (6 bases). V was shortened by 2 bases and J by 5 bases, with 13 bases between the two germline ends. Germline CDR1 and CDR2: MDHEN and SYDVKM. CDR3 length equals 15 residues. The CDR3 sequence is CASSLADRFYQPQHF. CDR3 in DNA: TGTGCCAGCAGTTTAGCAGACAGGTTTTATCAGCCCCAGCATTTT.

This clonotype has ten or more counts. Written as DNA, the CDR3 is TGTGCCAGCAGCAACTCGGAGTCCCAAGAGACCCAGTACTTC. It encodes CASSNSESQETQYF. The chain links TRBV12-3 or TRBV12-4 to TRBJ2-5; D is uncertain. V lost 6 bases to trimming and J lost 1 base, with 12 bases between them. CDR3 length: 14 residues.

This clonotype came up many times. This rearrangement joins TRBV6-2 or TRBV6-3 to TRBJ2-4, with TRBD1 identical over 8 bases. Germline CDR1 and CDR2: MNHEY and SVGEGT. The CDR3 length is 15 residues. V lost 2 bases to trimming and J lost 4 bases; unmatched junction nucleotides: 4. The CDR3 loop is CASSYPRDRKNIQYF. In DNA, the CDR3 is TGTGCCAGCAGTTACCCCCGGGACAGGAAAAACATTCAGTACTTC.

The chain carries TRBV15 and TRBJ1-4; unclear D gene. V lost 0 bases and J 7 bases, leaving 12 bases between the germline ends. Germline V gene sequence: CDR1 LNHNV, CDR2 YYDKDF (reference sequence). The CDR3 has 15 amino acids. CDR3 bases: TGTGCCACCAGCAGAGACGGTGACGTGGGTGAAAAACTGTTTTTT. Amino acid sequence: CATSRDGDVGEKLFF. Complete variable domain (other parts from reference TRBV15 and TRBJ1-4): DAMVIQNPRYQVTQFGKPVTLSCSQTLNHNVMYWYQQKSSQAPKLLFHYYDKDFNNEADTPDNFQSRRPNTSFCFLDIRSPGLGDTAMYLCATSRDGDVGEKLFFGSGTQLSVL.

This clonotype turned up a few times. The chain couples TRBV5-5 to TRBJ1-6; 7 bases map to TRBD1. Germline lookup yields CDR1 SGHKS and CDR2 YYEKEE (reference sequence). The CDR3 extends over 14 amino acids. The J segment lost 5 bases and the V segment lost 3 bases, leaving 2 bases of the junction unmatched. In nucleotides, the CDR3 is TGTGCCAGCAGCTCCGACAGGGATAATTCACCCCTCCACTTT. Its protein product is CASSSDRDNSPLHF.

There are a few counts of this clonotype. The V gene is TRBV3-1, the J gene TRBJ2-2; 7 bases map to TRBD1. Unmatched junction bases numbered 8, after V lost 3 bases and J lost 7 bases. The CDR3 length is 15 residues. Germline CDR1 reads LGHDT; CDR2 reads YNNKEL (reference sequence). CDR3 nucleotides: TGTGCCAGCAGCCATCGACAGGGTCGGATCGGGGAGCTGTTTTTT. Its protein product is CASSHRQGRIGELFF.

This clonotype was observed at least ten times. The V gene is TRBV11-2, the J gene TRBJ1-4; TRBD1 matches 8 bases. The ends lost 5 bases at V and 8 bases at J; junction bases unmatched: 13. Germline loops: CDR1 SGHAT, CDR2 FQNNGV. This CDR3 is built from 16 residues. CDR3 coding DNA: TGTGCCAGCAGCCCAGGCGGCAGGGGGCGCCGGGAAAAACTGTTTTTT. It translates to CASSPGGRGRREKLFF.

This clonotype showed up just a few times. This rearrangement joins TRBV11-2 to TRBJ1-1; D is perhaps TRBD1 (6 bases). Germline values: CDR1 SGHAT, CDR2 FQNNGV. Trimming shortened V by 5 bases and J by 4 bases, and 20 bases separated the two germline ends. The CDR3 spans 16 residues. Written as DNA, the CDR3 is TGTGCCAGCAGCCCACTTCGGGGGGGCATCGGCACTGAAGCTTTCTTT. It encodes CASSPLRGGIGTEAFF.

The chain links TRBV15 to TRBJ2-1; 8 bases match TRBD1. There are 14 residues in the CDR3. CDR1 is LNHNV, CDR2 YYDKDF, per germline (reference sequence). J was trimmed by 7 bases and V by 0 bases; bases with no gene match: 2. The CDR3 region has the DNA TGTGCCACCAGCAGAGACAGACAGGGGAATGAGCAGTTCTTC. Translating gives CATSRDRQGNEQFF.

This sequence joins TRBV27 and TRBJ1-5; TRBD1 agrees at 7 bases. Germline CDR1 is MNHEY and CDR2 is SMNVEV (reference sequence). Unmatched junction bases numbered 7, after V lost 11 bases and J lost 3 bases. The CDR3 runs 13 residues. In nucleotides, the CDR3 is TGTGCCGGCGCCGACAGGGTCAATCAGCCCCAGCATTTT. Amino acids: CAGADRVNQPQHF.

The chain uses TRBV5-1 and TRBJ1-5, with D perhaps matching TRBD1 (6 bases). CDR1 is SGHRS, CDR2 YFSETQ, per germline. Between the trimmed V and J ends, which lost 0 bases and 3 bases, there was a span of 13 bases. This CDR3 has 16 amino acids. The CDR3 DNA reads as TGCGCCAGCAGCTTGGCACCGACAGGTCCCAATCAGCCCCAGCATTTT. Translation: CASSLAPTGPNQPQHF.

Notes on this clonotype: This is likely an artifact of a read error, given a far larger clone one base away. DNA for the CDR3: TGTGCCAGCAGCTTAGCCCGGACAGGGTATGGCTACACCTTC. Protein product: CASSLARTGYGYTF. The gene calls are TRBV6-2 or TRBV6-3 and TRBJ1-2; 8 bases map to TRBD1. V shed 6 bases, J shed 5 bases, and the junction held 8 bases outside the gene matches. The CDR3 contains 14 residues. Germline-derived CDR1 and CDR2 are MNHEY and SVGEGT.

In this sample, this clonotype turned up many times. The CDR3 region has the DNA TGTGCCCCCTCCGGGGGGGCGGACACTGAAGCTTTCTTT. Amino acids: CAPSGGADTEAFF. V usage is TRBV6-1 and J usage is TRBJ1-1; tentative D call: TRBD1 (6 bases). V dropped 11 bases and J dropped 3 bases, with 16 bases sitting between them. Germline assignment: CDR1 MNHNS and CDR2 SASEGT. The CDR3 extends over 13 amino acids.

This clonotype came up many times. This rearrangement joins TRBV20-1 to TRBJ1-4; D remains unclear. Germline V lookup: CDR1 DFQATT, CDR2 SNEGSKA (reference sequence). This CDR3 region has 10 residues. With 2 bases removed from V and 6 bases from J, the gap between germline ends came to 1 base. CDR3 in amino acids: CSARYEKLFF. The CDR3 region has the DNA TGCAGTGCTAGATATGAAAAACTGTTTTTT.